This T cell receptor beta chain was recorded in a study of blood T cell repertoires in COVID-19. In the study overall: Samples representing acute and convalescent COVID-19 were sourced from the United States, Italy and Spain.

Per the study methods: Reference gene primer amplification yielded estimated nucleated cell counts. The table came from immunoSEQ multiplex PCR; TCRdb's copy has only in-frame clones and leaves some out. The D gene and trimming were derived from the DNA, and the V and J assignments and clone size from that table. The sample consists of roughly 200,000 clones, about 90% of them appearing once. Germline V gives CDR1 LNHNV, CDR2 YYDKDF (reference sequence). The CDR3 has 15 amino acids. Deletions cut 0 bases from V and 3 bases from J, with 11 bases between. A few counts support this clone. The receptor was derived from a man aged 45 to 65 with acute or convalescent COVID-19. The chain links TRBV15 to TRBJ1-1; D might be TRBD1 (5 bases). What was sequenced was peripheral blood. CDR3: CATSRDPSGYTEAFF. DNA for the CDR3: TGTGCCACCAGCAGAGACCCATCAGGGTACACTGAAGCTTTCTTT.